This T cell receptor (beta chain) was observed in a study of T cell responses to AZD1222 COVID-19 vaccine. This clone was seen just once. The antigen is unknown. The CDR3 extends over 14 amino acids. Germline V gives CDR1 KGHDR, CDR2 SFDVKD. Trimming pared 4 bases from V and 7 bases from J, leaving 12 bases between. The method was immunoSEQ multiplex PCR; TCRdb's version includes in-frame clones alone and lacks a portion of them. The sample yields 140,000 to 150,000 clones, roughly 92% seen once. The study, taken as a whole, reports: Recipients of AZD1222 seropositive at baseline numbered only 6 or 7. Spike-specific TCR breadth and depth both grew after two AZD1222 doses. Across the whole spike, CD4 TCRs peaked at regions 160-218 and 743-854. White British ancestry dominated among donors, who included more females, and clonal diversity was possibly underestimated.

The material sequenced was peripheral blood, taken 28 days after the second AZD1222 dose. The chain is built from TRBV24-1 and TRBJ1-4, with D perhaps matching TRBD1 (6 bases). The sequence derives from an adult who received the AZD1222 COVID-19 vaccine. CDR3 protein: CATSEVGAGEKLFF. The CDR3 region has the DNA TGTGCCACCAGTGAGGTGGGGGCGGGTGAAAAACTGTTTTTT.